This T cell receptor beta chain stems from a study of blood T cell repertoires in COVID-19 (TCRdb year 2020). For context, the study as a whole: Samples from collaborators originated in the United States, Italy and Spain and spanned both the acute and convalescent phases of COVID-19. The material from the prospective study consisted of cDNA or gDNA derived from T cells, B-cell-depleted T cells, or PBMCs. Subjects who had been exposed to COVID-19, were actively infected with it, or had recovered from it provided the deeply sampled blood TCRbeta repertoires that made up the dataset. The repertoires were made available in a free public database intended to serve as a resource for research on the immune response to SARS-CoV-2. Samples came from the ongoing ImmuneRACE study (first 160 participants) plus 1,254 subjects from 6 global collaborators. Sample metadata almost always included a de-identified subject ID, COVID-19 status, age in years and sex. HLA class I and class II types, where available, came from metadata supplied by the sample provider rather than from assay-based typing.

V loses 5 bases of germline sequence and J loses 4 bases, and the interval between the two ends is 10 bases. The CDR3 holds 13 amino acids from the cysteine to the phenylalanine. CDR3 DNA only is kept here, 39 bases in frame from base 1. As encoded in the germline V gene, CDR1 is KGHDR while CDR2 is SFDVKD. Study-level results and caveats: Clinical and demographic metadata were provided uncurated, with the amount varying by source and participant.

TCRbeta CDR3 regions were amplified from genomic DNA using the immunoSEQ Assay, a bias-controlled multiplex PCR. The published analysis was carried out like this. Nucleated cell counts per sample were estimated from amplification of reference gene primers within the assay. To quantify the absolute abundance of each unique TCRbeta CDR3 rearrangement, sequence reads were collapsed and filtered. For each sample, productive Simpson clonality was calculated as the square root of Simpson's diversity index over productive rearrangements. As stored in TCRdb, this immuneACCESS dataset retains in-frame rearrangements with V and J assigned. A fraction of the clones does not appear; measured against another copy, unresolved V genes explain less than half of the discrepancy, and the remainder lacks a known reason. That table is the source of V, J and clone size, and D and trimming were worked out from the DNA. The table for this sample lists hundreds of thousands of clones; about 90% of them were counted only once. The ten largest account for around 4.3% of the sample.

Participants in the prospective study were aged 18 to 89 years, lived in 24 United States geographic areas, and enrolled through a virtual design. Cohort assignment in the prospective study relied on participant-reported clinical history from a screening survey and a study questionnaire. Each participant in the prospective study had whole blood, serum and a nasopharyngeal or oropharyngeal swab collected by mobile phlebotomists. Participants in the prospective study had the option to provide additional blood draws and questionnaires over a roughly 2-month period. Before DNA extraction, blood samples from the prospective study were shipped at room temperature or frozen. Notes on this clone: This clone's antigen is unknown. No quality values exist for individual bases; no much larger clone is one base distant.

The sequenced material came from PBMCs or T cells enriched from blood (not recorded which). The TCR comes from a young woman with acute COVID-19. The chain uses TRBV24-1 and TRBJ1-2, and TRBD1 may be the D gene, going by 5 matching bases. The DNA sequence is given as TGTGCCACCAGTGGGGGGGACGGCTATGGCTACACCTTC. Translated, it reads CATSGGDGYGYTF.